These T cell receptor beta chains were read from a single sample in a study of T cell responses to AZD1222 COVID-19 vaccine. Method: immunoSEQ multiplex PCR; TCRdb's copy keeps in-frame clones and lacks some. Found here are around 130,000 clones, over 90% of them singletons; the top ten hold around 5%. This material consisted of peripheral blood, taken on day 0 of AZD1222 vaccination. The origin of the receptors is an adult in good health. Each CDR3 is given with its conserved first and last residue. A D gene is named only where the DNA matches it firmly. The listing skips clone size in some rows; elsewhere it reads once, few, many or a size class.

TRBV10-1	-	TRBJ1-3	-	TGCGCCAGCAGTGAGGGCTCTGGAAACACCATATATTTT	CASSEGSGNTIYF
TRBV5-1	TRBD1	TRBJ1-1	-	TGCGCCAGCAAAATAGGGGGCAATATTAGGAACACTGAAGCTTTCTTT	CASKIGGNIRNTEAFF
TRBV12-3/TRBV12-4	-	TRBJ1-4	-	TGTGCCAGCAGTGGACAGCGGGAGGAAAAACTGTTTTTT	CASSGQREEKLFF
TRBV6-2/TRBV6-3	-	TRBJ2-1	-	TGTGCCAGCAGTTACAAGGGTAATCCGTTCTTC	CASSYKGNPFF
TRBV6-2/TRBV6-3	TRBD2	TRBJ2-1	-	TGTGCCAGCAGTCCGTTAGGGAGGGATTACAATGAGCAGTTCTTC	CASSPLGRDYNEQFF
TRBV9	-	TRBJ1-1	-	TGTGCCAGCACAGGGGAGGACACTGAAGCTTTCTTT	CASTGEDTEAFF
TRBV2	TRBD2	TRBJ2-7	-	TGTGCCAGCAGGGACAGGGAAAAAGCGGGAGGGATCTACGAGCAGTACTTC	CASRDREKAGGIYEQYF
TRBV13	-	TRBJ1-5	-	TGTGCCAGCAGCTTAGGCAGGGCAGGTCAGCCCCAGCATTTT	CASSLGRAGQPQHF
TRBV30	TRBD1	TRBJ1-6	few	TGTGCCTGGAGTCCCGGGACAGGAGGCGTCCCCCTCCACTTT	CAWSPGTGGVPLHF
TRBV20-1	-	TRBJ1-4	-	TGCAGTGCTAGTCGTGAAAAACTGTTTTTT	CSASREKLFF
TRBV4-1	TRBD1	TRBJ2-7	-	TGCGCCAGCAGCCAACCGGGACAGGGAAACGAGCAGTACTTC	CASSQPGQGNEQYF
TRBV19	-	TRBJ1-1	once	TGTGCCAGTAGTATAGATCCGACAGGCGTAGAAGCTTTCTTT	CASSIDPTGVEAFF
TRBV29-1	-	TRBJ2-7	once	TGCAGCGTTGCTTTTTGGACAGATTCCTACGAGCAGTACTTC	CSVAFWTDSYEQYF